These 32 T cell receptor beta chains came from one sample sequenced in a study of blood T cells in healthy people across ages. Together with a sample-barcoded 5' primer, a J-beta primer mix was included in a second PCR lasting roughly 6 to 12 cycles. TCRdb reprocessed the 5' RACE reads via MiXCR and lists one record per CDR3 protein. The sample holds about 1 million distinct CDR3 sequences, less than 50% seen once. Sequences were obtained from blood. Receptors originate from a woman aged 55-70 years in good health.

CDR3 protein: CASSLQGRDSPLHF. Here the CDR3 DNA reads TGTGCCAGCAGCTTACAGGGCAGGGATTCACCCCTCCACTTT. J is TRBJ1-6 and V is TRBV7-3; TRBD1 is a possible D gene (5 bases). V was shortened by 2 bases and J by 8 bases, with 10 bases between the two germline ends. This CDR3 is built from 14 residues. Germline CDR1 and CDR2: SGHTA and FQGTGA.

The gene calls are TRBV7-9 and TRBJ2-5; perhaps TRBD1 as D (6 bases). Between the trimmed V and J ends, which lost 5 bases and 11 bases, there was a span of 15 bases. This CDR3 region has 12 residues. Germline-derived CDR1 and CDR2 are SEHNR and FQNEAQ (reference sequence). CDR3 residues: CASSHRDNEQYF. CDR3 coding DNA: TGTGCCAGCAGCCACAGGGACAATGAGCAGTACTTC.

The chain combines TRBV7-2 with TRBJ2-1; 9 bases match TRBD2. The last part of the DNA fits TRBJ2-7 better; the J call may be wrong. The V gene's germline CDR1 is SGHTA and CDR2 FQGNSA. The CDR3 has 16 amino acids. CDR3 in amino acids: CASSLTSGFSYNEQYF. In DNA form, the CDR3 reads TGTGCCAGCAGCTTAACTAGCGGGTTTTCCTACAATGAGCAGTACTTC.

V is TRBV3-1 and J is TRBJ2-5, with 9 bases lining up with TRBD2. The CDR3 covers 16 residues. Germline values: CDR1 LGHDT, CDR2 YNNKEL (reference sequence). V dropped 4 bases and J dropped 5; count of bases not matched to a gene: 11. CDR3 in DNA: TGTGCCAGCAGCCCATTTGCGGGAGGGTTGGGGGAGACCCAGTACTTC. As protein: CASSPFAGGLGETQYF.

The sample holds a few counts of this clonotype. CDR3 sequence: CASSFIRDREETQYF. The DNA for the CDR3 is TGTGCCAGCAGCTTTATCCGGGACAGGGAAGAGACCCAGTACTTC. The chain uses TRBV7-9 and TRBJ2-5; 9 positions agree with TRBD1. This CDR3 is 15 amino acids long. V trimming: 3 bases; J trimming: 3 bases; junction bases outside the gene matches: 5. Germline CDR1 is SEHNR and CDR2 is FQNEAQ (reference sequence).

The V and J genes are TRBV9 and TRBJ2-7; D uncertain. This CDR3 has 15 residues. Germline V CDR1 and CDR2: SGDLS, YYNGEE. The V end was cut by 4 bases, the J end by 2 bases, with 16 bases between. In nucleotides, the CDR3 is TGTGCCAGCAGCACCCATTCGGTGCCCCCCTACGAGCAGTACTTC. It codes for CASSTHSVPPYEQYF.

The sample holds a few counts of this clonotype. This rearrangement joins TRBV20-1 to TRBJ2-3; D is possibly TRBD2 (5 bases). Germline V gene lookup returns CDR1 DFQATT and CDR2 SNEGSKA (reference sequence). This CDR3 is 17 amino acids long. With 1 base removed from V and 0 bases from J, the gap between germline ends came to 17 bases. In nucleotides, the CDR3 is TGCAGTGCTAGAGGTTCGGTGATCGGGGTCAGCACAGATACGCAGTATTTT. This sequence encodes CSARGSVIGVSTDTQYF.

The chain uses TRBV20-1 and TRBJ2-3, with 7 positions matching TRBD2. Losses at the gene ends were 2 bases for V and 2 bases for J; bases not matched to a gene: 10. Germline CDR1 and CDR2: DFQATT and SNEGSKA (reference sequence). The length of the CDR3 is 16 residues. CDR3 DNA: TGCAGTGCTAGATTAGTGTCTAGCGGCCACACAGATACGCAGTATTTT. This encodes CSARLVSSGHTDTQYF.

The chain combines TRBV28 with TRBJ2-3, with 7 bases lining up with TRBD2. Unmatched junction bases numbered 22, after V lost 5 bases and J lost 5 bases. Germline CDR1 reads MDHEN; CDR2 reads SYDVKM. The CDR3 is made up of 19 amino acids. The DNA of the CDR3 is TGTGCCAGCAGTCCCCAATATATGGGGGAGGGCCGTTTACTAGATACGCAGTATTTT. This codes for CASSPQYMGEGRLLDTQYF.

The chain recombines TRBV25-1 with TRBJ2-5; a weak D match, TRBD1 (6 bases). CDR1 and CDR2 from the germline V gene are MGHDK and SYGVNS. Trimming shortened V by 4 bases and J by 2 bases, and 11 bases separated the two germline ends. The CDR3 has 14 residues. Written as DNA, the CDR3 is TGTGCCAGCAGTGCAGACAGGTGGCAAGAGACCCAGTACTTC. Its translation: CASSADRWQETQYF. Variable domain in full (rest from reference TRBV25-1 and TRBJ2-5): EADIYQTPRYLVIGTGKKITLECSQTMGHDKMYWYQQDPGMELHLIHYSYGVNSTEKGDLSSESTVSRIRTEHFPLTLESARPSHTSQYLCASSADRWQETQYFGPGTRLLVL.

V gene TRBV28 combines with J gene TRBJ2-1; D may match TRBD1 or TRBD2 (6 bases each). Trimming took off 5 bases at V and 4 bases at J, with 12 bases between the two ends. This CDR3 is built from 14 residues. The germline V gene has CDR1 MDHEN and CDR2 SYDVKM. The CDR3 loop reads CASSTLGGYNEQFF. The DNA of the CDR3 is TGTGCCAGCAGTACTTTAGGGGGGTACAATGAGCAGTTCTTC.

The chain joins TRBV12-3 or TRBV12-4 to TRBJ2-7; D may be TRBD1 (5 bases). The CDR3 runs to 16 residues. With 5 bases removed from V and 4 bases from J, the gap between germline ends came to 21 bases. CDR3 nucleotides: TGTGCCAGCAGTCCCTACCCCCAGGGTTTGGCGTACGAGCAGTACTTC. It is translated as CASSPYPQGLAYEQYF.

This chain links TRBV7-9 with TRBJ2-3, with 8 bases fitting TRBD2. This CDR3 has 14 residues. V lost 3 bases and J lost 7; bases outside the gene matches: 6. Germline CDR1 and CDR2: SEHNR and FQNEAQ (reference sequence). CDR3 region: CASSFSGEANTQYF. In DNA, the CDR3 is TGTGCCAGCAGCTTTAGCGGGGAAGCGAATACGCAGTATTTT.

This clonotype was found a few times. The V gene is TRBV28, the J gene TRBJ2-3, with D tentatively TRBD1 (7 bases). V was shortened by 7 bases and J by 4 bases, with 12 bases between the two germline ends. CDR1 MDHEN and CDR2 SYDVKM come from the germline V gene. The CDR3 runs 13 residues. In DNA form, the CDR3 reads TGTGCCAGCACCCGGAGGGGGCCAGATACGCAGTATTTT. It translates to CASTRRGPDTQYF. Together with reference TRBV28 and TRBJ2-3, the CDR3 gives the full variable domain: DVKVTQSSRYLVKRTGEKVFLECVQDMDHENMFWYRQDPGLGLRLIYFSYDVKMKEKGDIPEGYSVSREKKERFSLILESASTNQTSMYLCASTRRGPDTQYFGPGTRLTVL.

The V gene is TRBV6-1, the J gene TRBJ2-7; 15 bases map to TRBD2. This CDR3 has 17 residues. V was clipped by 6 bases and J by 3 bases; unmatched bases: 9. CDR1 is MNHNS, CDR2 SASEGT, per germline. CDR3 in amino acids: CASSPSGTSGRIYEQYF. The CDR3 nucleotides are TGTGCCAGCAGCCCCTCCGGGACTAGCGGGAGGATCTACGAGCAGTACTTC.

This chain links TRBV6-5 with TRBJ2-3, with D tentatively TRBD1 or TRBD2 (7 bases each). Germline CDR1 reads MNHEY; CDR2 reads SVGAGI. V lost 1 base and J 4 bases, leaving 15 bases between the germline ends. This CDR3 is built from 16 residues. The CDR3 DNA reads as TGTGCCAGCAGTTACTGGGGGGGAGGGGGCGCAGATACGCAGTATTTT. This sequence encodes CASSYWGGGGADTQYF.

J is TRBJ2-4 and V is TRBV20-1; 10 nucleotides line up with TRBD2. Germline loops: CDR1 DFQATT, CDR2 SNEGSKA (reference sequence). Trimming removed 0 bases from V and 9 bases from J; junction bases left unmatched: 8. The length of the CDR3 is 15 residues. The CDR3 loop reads CSAREGSGRRGIQYF. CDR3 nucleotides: TGCAGTGCTAGAGAGGGTAGCGGGAGGCGAGGCATTCAGTACTTC.

CDR3 in amino acids: CSVEFLGDNTGELFF. The DNA for the CDR3 is TGCAGCGTTGAGTTCCTAGGGGATAACACCGGGGAGCTGTTTTTT. The chain has TRBV29-1 and TRBJ2-2, with D possibly being TRBD1 (5 bases). V was trimmed by 3 bases and J by 2 bases, leaving 13 bases between them. The V gene's germline CDR1 is SQVTM and CDR2 ANQGSEA. The CDR3 totals 15 residues.

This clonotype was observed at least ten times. This CDR3 is CASGLGGGGYYNEQFF. The CDR3, as DNA: TGTGCTAGTGGTTTGGGAGGGGGCGGATATTACAATGAGCAGTTCTTC. V gene TRBV12-5 combines with J gene TRBJ2-1; 7 nucleotides match TRBD1. The CDR3 length is 16 residues. Trimming removed 1 base from V and 4 bases from J; junction bases left unmatched: 7. Germline CDR1 reads LGHNT; CDR2 reads FRNRAP.

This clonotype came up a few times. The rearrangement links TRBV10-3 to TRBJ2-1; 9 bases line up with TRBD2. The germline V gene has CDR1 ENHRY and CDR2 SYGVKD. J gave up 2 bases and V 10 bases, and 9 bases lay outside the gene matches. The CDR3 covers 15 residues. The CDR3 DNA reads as TGTGCCAGCAAGGATAGCGGGAGCGCCTACAATGAGCAGTTCTTC. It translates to CASKDSGSAYNEQFF.

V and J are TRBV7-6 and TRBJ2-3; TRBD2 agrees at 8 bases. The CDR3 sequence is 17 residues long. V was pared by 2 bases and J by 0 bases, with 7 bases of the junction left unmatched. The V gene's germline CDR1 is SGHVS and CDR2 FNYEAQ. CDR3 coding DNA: TGTGCCAGCAGCTTAATGTCGGGACTAGGAAGCACAGATACGCAGTATTTT. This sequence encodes CASSLMSGLGSTDTQYF.

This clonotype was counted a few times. The CDR3 is CAISESLAGGKGGEQFF. For the CDR3, the DNA is TGTGCCATCAGTGAGTCCCTAGCGGGAGGCAAAGGAGGTGAGCAGTTCTTC. The rearrangement uses TRBV10-3 and TRBJ2-1; 11 bases align to TRBD2. This CDR3 is 17 amino acids long. From germline, CDR1 is ENHRY and CDR2 SYGVKD. V lost 0 bases, J lost 9 bases, and 10 bases stayed unmatched.

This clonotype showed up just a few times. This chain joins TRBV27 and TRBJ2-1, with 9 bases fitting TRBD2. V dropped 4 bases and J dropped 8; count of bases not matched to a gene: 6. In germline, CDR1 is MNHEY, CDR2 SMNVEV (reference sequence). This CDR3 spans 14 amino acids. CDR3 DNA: TGTGCCAGCAGTTACGCGGGAGGGCCTCATGAGCAGTTCTTC. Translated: CASSYAGGPHEQFF.

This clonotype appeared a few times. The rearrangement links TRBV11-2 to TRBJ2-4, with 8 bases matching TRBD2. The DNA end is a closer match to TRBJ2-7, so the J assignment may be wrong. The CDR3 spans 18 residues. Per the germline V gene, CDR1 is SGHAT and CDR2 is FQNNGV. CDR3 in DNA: TGTGCCAGCAGCTTAAGTAGCGGGACGGGACTAAGCGTGAGCGAGCAGTACTTC. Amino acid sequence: CASSLSSGTGLSVSEQYF.

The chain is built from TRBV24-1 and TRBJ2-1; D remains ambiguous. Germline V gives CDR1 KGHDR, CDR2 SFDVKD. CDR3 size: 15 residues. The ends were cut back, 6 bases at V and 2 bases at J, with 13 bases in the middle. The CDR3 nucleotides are TGTGCCACCAGTCGAGGTACTGAGCCCTACAATGAGCAGTTCTTC. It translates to CATSRGTEPYNEQFF.

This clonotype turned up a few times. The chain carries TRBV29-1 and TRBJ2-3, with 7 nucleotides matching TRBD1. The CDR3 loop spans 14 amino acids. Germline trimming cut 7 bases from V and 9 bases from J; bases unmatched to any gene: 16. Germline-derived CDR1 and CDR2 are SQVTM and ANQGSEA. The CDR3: CSAGTGTDSLTQYF. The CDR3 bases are TGCAGCGCTGGAACCGGGACAGACTCGCTGACGCAGTATTTT.

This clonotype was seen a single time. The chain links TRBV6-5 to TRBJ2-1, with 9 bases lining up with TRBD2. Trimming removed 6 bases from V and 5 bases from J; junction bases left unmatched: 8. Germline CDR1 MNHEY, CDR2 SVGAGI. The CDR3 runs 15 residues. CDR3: CASRPLAGPHNEQFF. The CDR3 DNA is TGTGCCAGCAGGCCCCTAGCGGGACCACACAATGAGCAGTTCTTC.

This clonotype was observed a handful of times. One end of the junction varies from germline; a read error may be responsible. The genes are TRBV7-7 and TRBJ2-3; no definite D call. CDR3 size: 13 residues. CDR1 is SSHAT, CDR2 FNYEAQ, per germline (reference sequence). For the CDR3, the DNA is TGTGCTAGCAGCTTAGACGTGGCAGATACGCAGTATTTT. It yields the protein CASSLDVADTQYF. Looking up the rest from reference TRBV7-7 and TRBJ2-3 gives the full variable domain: GAGVSQSPRYKVTKRGQDVTLRCDPISSHATLYWYQQALGQGPEFLTYFNYEAQPDKSGLPSDRFSAERPEGSISTLTIQRTEQRDSAMYRCASSLDVADTQYFGPGTRLTVL.

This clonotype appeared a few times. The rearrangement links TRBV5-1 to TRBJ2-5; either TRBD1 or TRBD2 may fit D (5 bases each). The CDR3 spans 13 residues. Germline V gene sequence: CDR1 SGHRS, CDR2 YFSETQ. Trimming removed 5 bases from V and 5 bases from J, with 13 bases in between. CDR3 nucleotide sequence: TGCGCCAGCAGGCCTAGTTGGGGGGAGACCCAGTACTTC. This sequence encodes CASRPSWGETQYF.

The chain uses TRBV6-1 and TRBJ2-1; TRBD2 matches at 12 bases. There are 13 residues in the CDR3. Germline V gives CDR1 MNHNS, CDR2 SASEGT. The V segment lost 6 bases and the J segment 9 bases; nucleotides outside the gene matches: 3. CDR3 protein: CASSLAGGIEQFF. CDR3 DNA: TGTGCCAGCAGCCTAGCGGGAGGGATTGAGCAGTTCTTC.

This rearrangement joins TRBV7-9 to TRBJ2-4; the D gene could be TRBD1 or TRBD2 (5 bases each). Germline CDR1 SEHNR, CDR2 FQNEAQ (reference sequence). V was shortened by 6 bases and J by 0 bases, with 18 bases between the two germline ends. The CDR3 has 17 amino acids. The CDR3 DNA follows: TGTGCCAGCAGTTCAGGAGGACACCCAGAAGCCAAAAACATTCAGTACTTC. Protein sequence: CASSSGGHPEAKNIQYF. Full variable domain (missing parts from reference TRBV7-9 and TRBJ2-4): DTGVSQNPRHKITKRGQNVTFRCDPISEHNRLYWYRQTLGQGPEFLTYFQNEAQLEKSRLLSDRFSAERPKGSFSTLEIQRTEQGDSAMYLCASSSGGHPEAKNIQYFGAGTRLSVL.

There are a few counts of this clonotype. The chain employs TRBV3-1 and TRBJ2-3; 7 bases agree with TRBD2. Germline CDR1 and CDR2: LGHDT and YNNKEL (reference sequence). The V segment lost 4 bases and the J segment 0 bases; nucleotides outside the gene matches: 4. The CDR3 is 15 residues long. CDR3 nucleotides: TGTGCCAGCAGCCCGGGACTACTAAGCACAGATACGCAGTATTTT. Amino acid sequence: CASSPGLLSTDTQYF.